The source of this TCR beta chain is a study of lymphopenia after photon versus proton radiotherapy. This table comes from immunoSEQ multiplex PCR, and its TCRdb copy is limited to in-frame clones, with some not included. The sample holds around 53,000 clones, approximately 82% seen once. Looked up from germline, CDR1 is SGHNT and CDR2 is YYREEE (reference sequence). Trimming removed 10 bases from V and 0 bases from J; junction bases left unmatched: 6. The CDR3 has 14 amino acids. On this clone itself: The antigen remains unidentified.

Findings of the study overall: After the lymphocyte nadir, photon-treated repertoires showed oligoclonal expansion, especially of CD8+ Temra cells. Post-nadir TCR diversity decline inversely tracked overall survival among those who died. Proton therapy kept repertoires fairly stable, unlike photons, which gained effector/memory cells.

This TCR came from a man aged 45 to 65 with gastric cancer. This chain uses TRBV5-4 with TRBJ2-1; 8 bases map to TRBD2. The sample here was peripheral blood, taken from a patient treated with photon-based radiotherapy. In DNA form, the CDR3 reads TGTGCCGGGGGGAGCGGGGGCTCCTACAATGAGCAGTTCTTC. This codes for CAGGSGGSYNEQFF.